The present entry profiles one T cell receptor beta chain with its context. Its target is not known. This entry comes from a study of T cell responses to AZD1222 COVID-19 vaccine. On the study more broadly: Second-dose timings of about 4 or about 12 weeks were pooled.

Study-wide findings and caveats: Unmutated regions of variants are reportedly targeted by nearly half of spike-specific TCRs.

Measured with immunoSEQ multiplex PCR; TCRdb has only the in-frame clones, and not every one. The table lists around 79,000 clones, nearly 90% of them singletons. Germline CDR1 reads SGHTS; CDR2 reads YDEGEE. The length of the CDR3 is 12 residues. Between the trimmed V and J ends, which lost 1 base and 7 bases, there was a span of 8 bases. The V gene is TRBV5-8, the J gene TRBJ1-2; D is unclear. Sequenced material: peripheral blood, taken on day 0 of AZD1222 vaccination. This receptor was obtained from an adult in good health. The CDR3 loop reads CASSLNEPGYTF. CDR3 DNA: TGTGCCAGCAGCTTGAACGAGCCTGGCTACACCTTC.